This T cell receptor (beta chain) was sequenced for a study of T cells in Graves' hyperthyroidism and ophthalmopathy. This CDR3 is built from 16 residues. Germline CDR1 and CDR2: GTSNPN and SVGIG (reference sequence). V was shortened by 3 bases and J by 0 bases, with 15 bases between the two germline ends. Ophthalmopathy patients all had a Clinical Activity Score of at least 3, a NOSPECS grade of at least 4 and disease under 3 months old. Isolation of PBMCs was performed on around 10 ml fresh peripheral blood. Study results and caveats: The model made its ophthalmopathy prediction, and onset followed a median about 6 months later.

RNA transcripts were the template for amplifying TCR beta CDR3 regions. HTBI primers drove first-round RT-PCR of the TCR CDR3. TCRdb used MiXCR to reprocess the multiplex PCR reads, holding one entry per CDR3 protein. The sample yields a few hundred thousand distinct CDR3 sequences, around 18% seen once. This clonotype was detected a few times. The antigen remains undetermined. The sample was blood. The J gene is TRBJ2-1, the V gene TRBV30; a weak D match, TRBD2 (5 bases). The source of this sequence is a woman aged 40 to 50 with Graves' ophthalmopathy. The CDR3 DNA reads TGTGCCTGGAGACGGGTCGGGATAAGCTCCTACAATGAGCAGTTCTTC. This sequence encodes CAWRRVGISSYNEQFF.